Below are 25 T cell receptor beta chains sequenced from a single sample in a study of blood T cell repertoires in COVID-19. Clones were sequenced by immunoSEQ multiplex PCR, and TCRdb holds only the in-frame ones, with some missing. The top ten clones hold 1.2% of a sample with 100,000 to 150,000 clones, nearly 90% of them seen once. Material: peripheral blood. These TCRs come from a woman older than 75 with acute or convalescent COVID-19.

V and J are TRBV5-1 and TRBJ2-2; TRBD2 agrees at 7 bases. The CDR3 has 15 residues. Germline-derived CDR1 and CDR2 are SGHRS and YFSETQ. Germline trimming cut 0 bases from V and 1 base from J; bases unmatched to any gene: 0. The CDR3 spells CASSLGGRNTGELFF. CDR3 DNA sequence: TGCGCCAGCAGCTTGGGCGGGAGGAACACCGGGGAGCTGTTTTTT.

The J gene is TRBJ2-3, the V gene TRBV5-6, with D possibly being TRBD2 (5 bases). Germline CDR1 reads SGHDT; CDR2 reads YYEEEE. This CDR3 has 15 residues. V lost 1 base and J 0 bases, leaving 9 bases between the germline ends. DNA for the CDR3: TGTGCCAGCAGCTTGCGCGGGCCAAGCACAGATACGCAGTATTTT. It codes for CASSLRGPSTDTQYF.

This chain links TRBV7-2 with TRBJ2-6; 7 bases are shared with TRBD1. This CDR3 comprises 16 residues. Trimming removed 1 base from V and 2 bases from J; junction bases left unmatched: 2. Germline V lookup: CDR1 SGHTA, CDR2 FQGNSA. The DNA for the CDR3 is TGTGCCAGCAGCTTAGTCAGGGGGACTGGGGCCAACGTCCTGACTTTC. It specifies CASSLVRGTGANVLTF.

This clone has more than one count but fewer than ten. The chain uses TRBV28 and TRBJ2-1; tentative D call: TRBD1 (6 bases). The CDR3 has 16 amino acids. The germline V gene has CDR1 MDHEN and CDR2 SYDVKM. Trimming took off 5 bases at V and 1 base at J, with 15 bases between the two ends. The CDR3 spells CASSPTGTQSYNEQFF. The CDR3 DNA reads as TGTGCCAGCAGTCCCACCGGGACACAGTCCTACAATGAGCAGTTCTTC.

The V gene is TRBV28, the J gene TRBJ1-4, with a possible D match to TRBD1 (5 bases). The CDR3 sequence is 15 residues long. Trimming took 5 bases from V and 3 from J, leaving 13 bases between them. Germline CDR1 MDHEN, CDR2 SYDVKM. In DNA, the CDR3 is TGTGCCAGCAGTACCCAGGGAGGGGCTAATGAAAAACTGTTTTTT. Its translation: CASSTQGGANEKLFF.

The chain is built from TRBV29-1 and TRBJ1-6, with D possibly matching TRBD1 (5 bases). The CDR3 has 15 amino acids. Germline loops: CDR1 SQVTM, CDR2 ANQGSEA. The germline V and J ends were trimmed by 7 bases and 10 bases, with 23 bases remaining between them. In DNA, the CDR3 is TGCAGCGCCCGAGTAGGCGGGGGATCCAAATCACCCCTCCACTTT. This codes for CSARVGGGSKSPLHF.

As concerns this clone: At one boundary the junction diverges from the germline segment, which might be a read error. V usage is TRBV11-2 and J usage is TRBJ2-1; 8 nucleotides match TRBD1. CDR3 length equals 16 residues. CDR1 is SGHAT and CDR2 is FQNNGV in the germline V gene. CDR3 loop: CASSLESYRGVGEQFF. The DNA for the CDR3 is TGTGCCAGCAGCCTAGAGTCTTACAGGGGGGTAGGTGAGCAGTTCTTC.

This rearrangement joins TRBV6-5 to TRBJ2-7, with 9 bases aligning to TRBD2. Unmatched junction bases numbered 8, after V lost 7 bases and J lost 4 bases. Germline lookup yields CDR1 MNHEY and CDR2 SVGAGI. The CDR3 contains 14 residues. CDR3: CASNLAGDPYEQYF. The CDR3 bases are TGTGCCAGCAACTTAGCGGGAGATCCGTACGAGCAGTACTTC.

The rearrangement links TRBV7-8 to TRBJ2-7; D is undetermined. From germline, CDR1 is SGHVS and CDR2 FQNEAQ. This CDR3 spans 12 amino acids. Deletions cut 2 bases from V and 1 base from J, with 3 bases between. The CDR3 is CASSLSSYEQYF. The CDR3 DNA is TGTGCCAGCAGCTTATCGTCCTACGAGCAGTACTTC.

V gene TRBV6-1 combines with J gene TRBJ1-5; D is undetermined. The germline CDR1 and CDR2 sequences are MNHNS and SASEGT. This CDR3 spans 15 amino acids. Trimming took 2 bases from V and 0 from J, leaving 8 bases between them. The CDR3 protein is CASSESRSSNQPQHF. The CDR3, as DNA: TGTGCCAGCAGTGAATCCAGGTCTAGCAATCAGCCCCAGCATTTT.

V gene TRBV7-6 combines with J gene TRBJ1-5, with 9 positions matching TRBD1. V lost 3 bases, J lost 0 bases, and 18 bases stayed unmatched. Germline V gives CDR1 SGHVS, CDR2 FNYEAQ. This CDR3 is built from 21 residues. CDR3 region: CASSFPQGAEGQFYSNQPQHF. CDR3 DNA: TGTGCCAGCAGCTTCCCACAGGGGGCAGAGGGACAATTCTATAGCAATCAGCCCCAGCATTTT. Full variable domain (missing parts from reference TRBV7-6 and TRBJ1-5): GAGVSQSPRYKVTKRGQDVALRCDPISGHVSLYWYRQALGQGPEFLTYFNYEAQQDKSGLPNDRFSAERPEGSISTLTIQRTEQRDSAMYRCASSFPQGAEGQFYSNQPQHFGDGTRLSIL.

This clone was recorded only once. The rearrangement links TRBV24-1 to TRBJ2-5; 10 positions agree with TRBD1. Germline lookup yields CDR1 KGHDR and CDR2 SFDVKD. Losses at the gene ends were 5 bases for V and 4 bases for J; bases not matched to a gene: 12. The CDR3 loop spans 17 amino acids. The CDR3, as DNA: TGTGCCACCAGTGGTCTCACGTGGGACAGGGGAGGAGAGACCCAGTACTTC. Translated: CATSGLTWDRGGETQYF.

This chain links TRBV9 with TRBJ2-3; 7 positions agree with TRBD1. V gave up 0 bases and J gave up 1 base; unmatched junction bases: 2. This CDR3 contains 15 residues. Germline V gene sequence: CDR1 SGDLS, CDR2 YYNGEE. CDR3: CASSVEGQRTDTQYF. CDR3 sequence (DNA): TGTGCCAGCAGCGTAGAGGGACAGCGCACAGATACGCAGTATTTT.

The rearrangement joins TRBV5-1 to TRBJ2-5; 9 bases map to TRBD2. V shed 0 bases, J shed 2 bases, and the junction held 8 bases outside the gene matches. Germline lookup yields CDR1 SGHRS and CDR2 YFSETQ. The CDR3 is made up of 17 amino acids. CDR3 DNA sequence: TGCGCCAGCAGCTTGGGGGGAGCGGGAGGAGGACAAGAGACCCAGTACTTC. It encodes CASSLGGAGGGQETQYF.

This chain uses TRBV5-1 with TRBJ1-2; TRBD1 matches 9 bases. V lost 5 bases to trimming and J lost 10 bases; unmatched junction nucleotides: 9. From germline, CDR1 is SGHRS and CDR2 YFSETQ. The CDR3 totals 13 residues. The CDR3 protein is CASRSVTGGVYTF. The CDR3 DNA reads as TGCGCCAGCAGATCGGTGACAGGGGGGGTCTACACCTTC.

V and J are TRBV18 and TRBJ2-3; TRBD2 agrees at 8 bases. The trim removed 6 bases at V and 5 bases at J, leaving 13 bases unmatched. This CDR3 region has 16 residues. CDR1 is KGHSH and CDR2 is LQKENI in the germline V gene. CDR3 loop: CASSPISGRKGDTQYF. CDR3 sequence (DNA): TGTGCCAGCTCCCCTATCAGCGGGAGAAAGGGAGATACGCAGTATTTT.

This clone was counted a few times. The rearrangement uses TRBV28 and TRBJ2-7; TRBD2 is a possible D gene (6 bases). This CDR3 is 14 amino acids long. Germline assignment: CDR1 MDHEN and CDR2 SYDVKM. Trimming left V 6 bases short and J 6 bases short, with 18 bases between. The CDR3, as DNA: TGTGCCAGCAGCCCCGGGAGTCCTCCGGGCGAGCAGTACTTC. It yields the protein CASSPGSPPGEQYF. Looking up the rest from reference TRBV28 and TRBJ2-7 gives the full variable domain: DVKVTQSSRYLVKRTGEKVFLECVQDMDHENMFWYRQDPGLGLRLIYFSYDVKMKEKGDIPEGYSVSREKKERFSLILESASTNQTSMYLCASSPGSPPGEQYFGPGTRLTVT.

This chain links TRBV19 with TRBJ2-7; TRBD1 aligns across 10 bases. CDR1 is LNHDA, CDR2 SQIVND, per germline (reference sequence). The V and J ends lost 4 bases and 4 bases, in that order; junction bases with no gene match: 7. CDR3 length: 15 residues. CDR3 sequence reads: CASSSYKGQGYEQYF. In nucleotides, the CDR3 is TGTGCCAGTAGTAGCTACAAGGGACAGGGGTACGAGCAGTACTTC.

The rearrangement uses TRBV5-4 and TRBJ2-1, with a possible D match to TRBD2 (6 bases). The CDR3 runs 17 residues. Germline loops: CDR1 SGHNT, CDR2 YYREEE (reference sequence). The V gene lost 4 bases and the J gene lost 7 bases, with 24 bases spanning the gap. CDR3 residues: CASSLKSSGAAGNEQFF. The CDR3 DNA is TGTGCCAGCAGCCTCAAGTCTTCCGGGGCGGCGGGGAATGAGCAGTTCTTC.

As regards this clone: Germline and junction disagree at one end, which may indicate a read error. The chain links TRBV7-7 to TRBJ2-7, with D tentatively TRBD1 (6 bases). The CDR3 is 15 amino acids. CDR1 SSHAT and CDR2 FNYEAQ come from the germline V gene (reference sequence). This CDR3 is CASSKPQGRTYEQYF. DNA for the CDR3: TGTGCTAGCAGCAAACCACAGGGAAGGACCTACGAGCAGTACTTC.

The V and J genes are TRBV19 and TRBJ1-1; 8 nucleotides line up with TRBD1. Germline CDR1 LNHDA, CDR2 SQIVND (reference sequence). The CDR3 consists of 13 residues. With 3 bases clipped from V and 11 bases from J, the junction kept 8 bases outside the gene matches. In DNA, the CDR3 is TGTGCCAGTAGTATCGACAGGGGCGCCAGTGCTTTCTTT. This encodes CASSIDRGASAFF.

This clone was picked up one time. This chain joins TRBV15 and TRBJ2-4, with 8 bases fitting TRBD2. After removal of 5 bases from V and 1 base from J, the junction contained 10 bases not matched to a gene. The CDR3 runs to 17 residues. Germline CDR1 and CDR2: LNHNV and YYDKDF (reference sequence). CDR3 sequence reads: CATSLTGRGGAKNIQYF. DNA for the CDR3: TGTGCCACCAGCCTAACCGGGAGGGGTGGGGCCAAAAACATTCAGTACTTC. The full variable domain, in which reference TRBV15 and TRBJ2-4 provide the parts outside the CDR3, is DAMVIQNPRYQVTQFGKPVTLSCSQTLNHNVMYWYQQKSSQAPKLLFHYYDKDFNNEADTPDNFQSRRPNTSFCFLDIRSPGLGDTAMYLCATSLTGRGGAKNIQYFGAGTRLSVL.

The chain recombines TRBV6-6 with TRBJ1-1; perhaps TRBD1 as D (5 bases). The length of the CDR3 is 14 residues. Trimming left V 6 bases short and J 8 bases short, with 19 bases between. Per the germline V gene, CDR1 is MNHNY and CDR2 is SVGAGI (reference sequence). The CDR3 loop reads CASRPGLEGREAFF. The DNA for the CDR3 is TGTGCCAGCAGACCTGGGCTCGAGGGGAGGGAAGCTTTCTTT.

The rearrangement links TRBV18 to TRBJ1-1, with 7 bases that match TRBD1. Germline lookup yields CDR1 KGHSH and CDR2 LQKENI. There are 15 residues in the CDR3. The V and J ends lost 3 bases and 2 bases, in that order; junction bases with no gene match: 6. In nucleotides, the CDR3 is TGTGCCAGCTCACCTGACAGGGCGAAAAACACTGAAGCTTTCTTT. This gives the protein CASSPDRAKNTEAFF.

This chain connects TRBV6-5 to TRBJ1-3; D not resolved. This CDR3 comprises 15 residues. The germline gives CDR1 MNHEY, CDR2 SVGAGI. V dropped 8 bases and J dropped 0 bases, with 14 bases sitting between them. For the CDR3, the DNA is TGTGCCAGCGAGTACGGAGGGAGCTCTGGAAACACCATATATTTT. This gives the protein CASEYGGSSGNTIYF.